This is a list of T cell receptor beta chains from one sample in a study of immune evolution from preneoplasia to lung adenocarcinoma. This table comes from immunoSEQ multiplex PCR, and its TCRdb copy is limited to in-frame clones, with some not included. This table has over a thousand clones, about 20% appearing once. Sequencing was done on a sample of FFPE invasive lung adenocarcinoma tissue. These receptors were obtained from a person aged 50-70 years with lung adenocarcinoma. Each CDR3 is given with its conserved first and last residue. The D gene is left open where the match is weak. The size entry is marked missing in some rows and otherwise reads once, few, many or a size class.

CDR3 length: 16; V gene: TRBV9; clone size: .; J gene: TRBJ2-5; D gene: TRBD1; CDR3 DNA: TGTGCCAGCAGCGTACACAGTAGGACAGGGAAAGAGACCCAGTACTTC; CDR3 protein: CASSVHSRTGKETQYF
CDR3 length: 17; V gene: TRBV30; clone size: few; J gene: TRBJ2-2; D gene: .; CDR3 DNA: TGTGCCTGGAGTATCTTTATAGGGGGTATGAGTACCGGGGAGCTGTTTTTT; CDR3 protein: CAWSIFIGGMSTGELFF
CDR3 length: 15; V gene: TRBV9; clone size: .; J gene: TRBJ1-1; D gene: .; CDR3 DNA: TGTGCCAGCAGCTTTTCTCCCGCGACAGACACTGAAGCTTTCTTT; CDR3 protein: CASSFSPATDTEAFF
CDR3 length: 10; V gene: TRBV20-1; clone size: .; J gene: TRBJ1-4; D gene: .; CDR3 DNA: TGCAGTGCTACGGGGGAAAAACTGTTTTTT; CDR3 protein: CSATGEKLFF
CDR3 length: 15; V gene: TRBV18; clone size: few; J gene: TRBJ2-3; D gene: TRBD2; CDR3 DNA: TGTGCCACCAAACTAGCGGGAGGGGACACAGATACGCAGTATTTT; CDR3 protein: CATKLAGGDTDTQYF
CDR3 length: 12; V gene: TRBV14; clone size: .; J gene: TRBJ1-1; D gene: .; CDR3 DNA: TGTGCCAGCAGCCACCGTAACACTGAAGCTTTCTTT; CDR3 protein: CASSHRNTEAFF
CDR3 length: 14; V gene: TRBV5-1; clone size: few; J gene: TRBJ1-4; D gene: .; CDR3 DNA: TGCGCCAGCAGCCCAGGTCCCCCAGGAGAAAAACTGTTTTTT; CDR3 protein: CASSPGPPGEKLFF
CDR3 length: 15; V gene: TRBV19; clone size: .; J gene: TRBJ1-1; D gene: TRBD1; CDR3 DNA: TGTGCCAGTAGTATGGAGGGGGCGATGAACACTGAAGCTTTCTTT; CDR3 protein: CASSMEGAMNTEAFF
CDR3 length: 14; V gene: TRBV6-5; clone size: few; J gene: TRBJ2-6; D gene: .; CDR3 DNA: TGTGCCAGCAGTCAGTTCTCTGGGGCCAACGTCCTGACTTTC; CDR3 protein: CASSQFSGANVLTF
CDR3 length: 15; V gene: TRBV7-6; clone size: .; J gene: TRBJ2-1; D gene: TRBD1; CDR3 DNA: TGTGCCAGCAGCCGAGGGACAGGGGGCTTGAATGAGCAGTTCTTC; CDR3 protein: CASSRGTGGLNEQFF
CDR3 length: 14; V gene: TRBV27; clone size: .; J gene: TRBJ2-7; D gene: TRBD2; CDR3 DNA: TGTGCCAGCAGGGTTAGCGGGAGAAGATACGAGCAGTACTTC; CDR3 protein: CASRVSGRRYEQYF
CDR3 length: 15; V gene: TRBV6-4; clone size: .; J gene: TRBJ2-4; D gene: .; CDR3 DNA: TGTGCCAGCAGTGAAAAGGGGGGAGAAATGGACATTCAGTACTTC; CDR3 protein: CASSEKGGEMDIQYF
CDR3 length: 14; V gene: TRBV9; clone size: .; J gene: TRBJ1-1; D gene: .; CDR3 DNA: TGTGCCAGCAGCGTAGGGGGGGAGACCACTGAAGCTTTCTTT; CDR3 protein: CASSVGGETTEAFF
CDR3 length: 12; V gene: TRBV21-1; clone size: .; J gene: TRBJ1-1; D gene: .; CDR3 DNA: TGTGCCAGCGGGTGGGAAAACACTGAAGCTTTCTTT; CDR3 protein: CASGWENTEAFF
CDR3 length: 14; V gene: TRBV9; clone size: few; J gene: TRBJ2-7; D gene: .; CDR3 DNA: TGTGCCAGCAGCCCCGACTGGACCTCCTACGAGCAGTACTTC; CDR3 protein: CASSPDWTSYEQYF
CDR3 length: 15; V gene: TRBV2; clone size: few; J gene: TRBJ2-7; D gene: TRBD2; CDR3 DNA: TGTGCCAGTAAAGCCGGGACTAGCGGGAGCTACGAGCAGTACTTC; CDR3 protein: CASKAGTSGSYEQYF
CDR3 length: 11; V gene: TRBV7-9; clone size: .; J gene: TRBJ1-4; D gene: .; CDR3 DNA: TGTGCCAGCAGCTTATTTGAAAAACTGTTTTTT; CDR3 protein: CASSLFEKLFF
CDR3 length: 14; V gene: TRBV10-2; clone size: few; J gene: TRBJ2-1; D gene: .; CDR3 DNA: TGCGCCACCAGAAACTATCCCCAATACAATGAGCAGTTCTTC; CDR3 protein: CATRNYPQYNEQFF
CDR3 length: 13; V gene: TRBV15; clone size: few; J gene: TRBJ2-3; D gene: .; CDR3 DNA: TGTGCCACCAGCAGAGATAGCACAGATACGCAGTATTTT; CDR3 protein: CATSRDSTDTQYF
CDR3 length: 17; V gene: TRBV19; clone size: few; J gene: TRBJ2-4; D gene: TRBD2; CDR3 DNA: TGTGCCAGTAGTACTCAAACTAGCGCCTTAGCCAAAAACATTCAGTACTTC; CDR3 protein: CASSTQTSALAKNIQYF
CDR3 length: 12; V gene: TRBV14; clone size: .; J gene: TRBJ2-1; D gene: .; CDR3 DNA: TGTGCCAGCAGCCAAGAAACGCCCCTGCAGTTCTTC; CDR3 protein: CASSQETPLQFF
CDR3 length: 15; V gene: TRBV11-2; clone size: .; J gene: TRBJ2-1; D gene: TRBD2; CDR3 DNA: TGTGCCAGCAGCTTCAGAGCGGGAGGGGACAATGAGCAGTTCTTC; CDR3 protein: CASSFRAGGDNEQFF
CDR3 length: 16; V gene: TRBV28; clone size: few; J gene: TRBJ2-1; D gene: TRBD2; CDR3 DNA: TGTGCCAGCAGCAAGACAGGACTAGCGGGAGCCGGTGAGCAGTTCTTC; CDR3 protein: CASSKTGLAGAGEQFF
CDR3 length: 14; V gene: TRBV27; clone size: few; J gene: TRBJ2-7; D gene: .; CDR3 DNA: TGTGCCAGCAGTTTCCTGGGGCAAGAAGGCGAGCAGTACTTC; CDR3 protein: CASSFLGQEGEQYF
CDR3 length: 14; V gene: TRBV18; clone size: .; J gene: TRBJ1-1; D gene: .; CDR3 DNA: TGTGCCAGCTCACCATCCAAGGGTGGCACTGAAGCTTTCTTT; CDR3 protein: CASSPSKGGTEAFF
CDR3 length: 19; V gene: TRBV6-1; clone size: .; J gene: TRBJ2-1; D gene: .; CDR3 DNA: TGTGCCAGCAGTGAAGCGACCGCATTTGGAAGGAAGCCCTACAATGAGCAGTTCTTC; CDR3 protein: CASSEATAFGRKPYNEQFF
CDR3 length: 16; V gene: TRBV4-1; clone size: few; J gene: TRBJ2-1; D gene: TRBD2; CDR3 DNA: TGCGCCAGCAGCCAGACTAGCGGAACGGCCTTGAATGAGCAGTTCTTC; CDR3 protein: CASSQTSGTALNEQFF
CDR3 length: 13; V gene: TRBV30; clone size: few; J gene: TRBJ2-1; D gene: .; CDR3 DNA: TGTGCCTGGAGTGCAACGGAATTAAATGAGCAGTTCTTC; CDR3 protein: CAWSATELNEQFF
CDR3 length: 12; V gene: TRBV19; clone size: few; J gene: TRBJ2-1; D gene: .; CDR3 DNA: TGTGCCAGTAGTATCTCTAACAATGAGCAGTTCTTC; CDR3 protein: CASSISNNEQFF
CDR3 length: 16; V gene: TRBV11-3; clone size: .; J gene: TRBJ2-1; D gene: TRBD2; CDR3 DNA: TGTGCCAGCAGCTACCCAAGCGGGATGCTGCACAATGAGCAGTTCTTC; CDR3 protein: CASSYPSGMLHNEQFF
CDR3 length: 14; V gene: TRBV10-3; clone size: .; J gene: TRBJ2-5; D gene: TRBD2; CDR3 DNA: TGTGCCATCAGCGAGCGGGACGATCAAGAGACCCAGTACTTC; CDR3 protein: CAISERDDQETQYF
CDR3 length: 14; V gene: TRBV7-2; clone size: few; J gene: TRBJ2-1; D gene: .; CDR3 DNA: TGTACCAGCAGCTACCTGGGAGGAAACAATGAGCAGTTCTTC; CDR3 protein: CTSSYLGGNNEQFF
CDR3 length: 14; V gene: TRBV19; clone size: few; J gene: TRBJ2-7; D gene: TRBD2; CDR3 DNA: TGTGCCAGTAGTTACGACCTGCGGGGGACCGAGCAGTACTTC; CDR3 protein: CASSYDLRGTEQYF
CDR3 length: 17; V gene: TRBV5-1; clone size: .; J gene: TRBJ2-4; D gene: TRBD1; CDR3 DNA: TGCGCCAGCAGCTTGGTAGCACAGGGGCAGGGCAAAAACATTCAGTACTTC; CDR3 protein: CASSLVAQGQGKNIQYF
CDR3 length: 16; V gene: TRBV11-2; clone size: few; J gene: TRBJ2-7; D gene: TRBD2; CDR3 DNA: TGTGCCAGCAGCTTAGAACTTGCCCCTAGCGGGAGCGAGCAGTACTTC; CDR3 protein: CASSLELAPSGSEQYF
CDR3 length: 15; V gene: TRBV5-8; clone size: .; J gene: TRBJ1-2; D gene: TRBD1; CDR3 DNA: TGTGCCAGCAGTCAGGAAGGGGGCGCGGACTATGGCTACACCTTC; CDR3 protein: CASSQEGGADYGYTF
CDR3 length: 12; V gene: TRBV28; clone size: .; J gene: TRBJ2-7; D gene: .; CDR3 DNA: TGTGCCAGCTCCTGGACAACCTACGAGCAGTACTTC; CDR3 protein: CASSWTTYEQYF
CDR3 length: 13; V gene: TRBV28; clone size: few; J gene: TRBJ2-7; D gene: TRBD2; CDR3 DNA: TGTGCCAGCAAATCCCTAGCGGCGTACGAGCAGTACTTC; CDR3 protein: CASKSLAAYEQYF
CDR3 length: 14; V gene: TRBV30; clone size: .; J gene: TRBJ2-4; D gene: .; CDR3 DNA: TGTGCCGGCTCTGCCGGGGGAGCCAAAAACATTCAGTACTTC; CDR3 protein: CAGSAGGAKNIQYF
CDR3 length: 15; V gene: TRBV19; clone size: .; J gene: TRBJ2-7; D gene: .; CDR3 DNA: TGTGCCAGTAGTATGCAAGGGGGGCTTGGCTACGAGCAGTACTTC; CDR3 protein: CASSMQGGLGYEQYF
CDR3 length: 17; V gene: TRBV27; clone size: .; J gene: TRBJ2-4; D gene: TRBD2; CDR3 DNA: TGTGCCAGCAGTTTAGAATCTAGCGGGTTAGCCAAAAACATTCAGTACTTC; CDR3 protein: CASSLESSGLAKNIQYF
CDR3 length: 15; V gene: TRBV29-1; clone size: .; J gene: TRBJ2-1; D gene: TRBD2; CDR3 DNA: TGCAGCGTTGAAAAGCTAGCGGGAGGCATCAATGAGCAGTTCTTC; CDR3 protein: CSVEKLAGGINEQFF
CDR3 length: 14; V gene: TRBV15; clone size: .; J gene: TRBJ2-3; D gene: .; CDR3 DNA: TGTGCCACCAGCAGCTTCTCTAGCACAGATACGCAGTATTTT; CDR3 protein: CATSSFSSTDTQYF